This T cell receptor beta chain was recorded in a study of cytomegalovirus exposure and HLA in healthy donors. General study findings and limits: The study labeled fewer than 200 TCR beta chains cytomegalovirus-associated. Reportedly, HLA-A and HLA-B alleles of most subjects were accurately predicted from TCR beta. TRBV6-2, TRBV6-3 and some other V segments were unresolvable in 87-base-pair reads.

The germline CDR1 and CDR2 sequences are SGHTA and FQGNSA. Trimming removed 2 bases from V and 0 bases from J, with 5 bases in between. CDR3 length: 14 residues. In regard to this clone: Its antigen is still unknown.

Use of 60 Vbeta and 13 Jbeta primers characterized the PCR. Method: immunoSEQ multiplex PCR; TCRdb's copy keeps in-frame clones and lacks some. The table records some 150,000 clones, 79% of them present only once. The chain is built from TRBV7-2 and TRBJ1-5; D is unclear. This clonotype was obtained from a man in his forties in good health and CMV-seronegative. The sequencing sample was made of PBMCs. This CDR3 reads CASSLFHSNQPQHF. The DNA for the CDR3 is TGTGCCAGCAGCTTATTTCATAGCAATCAGCCCCAGCATTTT.